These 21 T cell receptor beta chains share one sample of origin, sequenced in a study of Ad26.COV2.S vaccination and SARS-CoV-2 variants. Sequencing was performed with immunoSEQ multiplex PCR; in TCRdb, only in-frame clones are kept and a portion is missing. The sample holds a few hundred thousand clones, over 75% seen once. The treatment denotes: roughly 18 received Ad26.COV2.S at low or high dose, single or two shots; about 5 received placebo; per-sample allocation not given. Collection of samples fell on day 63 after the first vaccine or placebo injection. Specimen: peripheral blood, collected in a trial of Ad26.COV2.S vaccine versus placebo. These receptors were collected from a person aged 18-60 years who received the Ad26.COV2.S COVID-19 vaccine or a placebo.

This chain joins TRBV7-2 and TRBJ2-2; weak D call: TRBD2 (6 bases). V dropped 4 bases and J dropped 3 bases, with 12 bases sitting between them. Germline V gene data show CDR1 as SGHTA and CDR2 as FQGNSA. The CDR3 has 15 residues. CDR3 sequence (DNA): TGTGCCAGCAGCTCAGGAGGGGCTGACACCGGGGAGCTGTTTTTT. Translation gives CASSSGGADTGELFF.

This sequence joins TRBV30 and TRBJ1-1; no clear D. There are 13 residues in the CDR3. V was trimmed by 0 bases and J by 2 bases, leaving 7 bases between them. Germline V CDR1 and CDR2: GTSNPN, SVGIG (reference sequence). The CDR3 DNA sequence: TGTGCCTGGAGTGTTCAGCGAAACACTGAAGCTTTCTTT. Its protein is CAWSVQRNTEAFF.

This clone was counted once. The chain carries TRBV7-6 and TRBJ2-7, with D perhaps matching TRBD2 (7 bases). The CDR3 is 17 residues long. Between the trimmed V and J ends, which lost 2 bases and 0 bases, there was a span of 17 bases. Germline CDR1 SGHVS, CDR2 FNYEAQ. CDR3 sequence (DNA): TGTGCCAGCAGCTTAAGGGGATCGGGGGGCACCTCCTACGAGCAGTACTTC. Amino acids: CASSLRGSGGTSYEQYF.

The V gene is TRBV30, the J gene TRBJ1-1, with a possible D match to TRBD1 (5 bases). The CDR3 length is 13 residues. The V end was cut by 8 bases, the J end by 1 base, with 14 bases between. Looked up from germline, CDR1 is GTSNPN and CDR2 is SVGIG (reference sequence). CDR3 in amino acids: CATTLGGNTEAFF. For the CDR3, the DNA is TGTGCCACGACCTTGGGGGGGAACACTGAAGCTTTCTTT. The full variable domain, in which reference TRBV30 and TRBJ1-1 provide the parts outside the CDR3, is SQTIHQWPATLVQPVGSPLSLECTVEGTSNPNLYWYRQAAGRGLQLLFYSVGIGQISSEVPQNLSASRPQDRQFILSSKKLLLSDSGFYLCATTLGGNTEAFFGQGTRLTVV.

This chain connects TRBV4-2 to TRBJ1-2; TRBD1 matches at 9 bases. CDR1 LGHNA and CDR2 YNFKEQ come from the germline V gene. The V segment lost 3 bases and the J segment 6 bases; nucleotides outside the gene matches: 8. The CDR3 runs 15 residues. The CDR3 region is CASSHNRGLKDGYTF. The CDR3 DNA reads TGTGCCAGCAGCCACAACAGGGGGCTGAAGGATGGCTACACCTTC.

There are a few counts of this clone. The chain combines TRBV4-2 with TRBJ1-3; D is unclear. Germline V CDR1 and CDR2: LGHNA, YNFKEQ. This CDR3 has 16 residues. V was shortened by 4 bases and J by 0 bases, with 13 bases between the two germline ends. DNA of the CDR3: TGTGCCAGCAGCCCGCGAGAGGCTAACTCTGGAAACACCATATATTTT. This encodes CASSPREANSGNTIYF.

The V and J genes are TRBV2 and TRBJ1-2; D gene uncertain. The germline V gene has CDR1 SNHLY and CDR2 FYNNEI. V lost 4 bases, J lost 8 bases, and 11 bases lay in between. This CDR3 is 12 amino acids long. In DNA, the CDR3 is TGTGCCAGCAGTGGGCCCCCCCGGGGCTACACCTTC. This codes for CASSGPPRGYTF.

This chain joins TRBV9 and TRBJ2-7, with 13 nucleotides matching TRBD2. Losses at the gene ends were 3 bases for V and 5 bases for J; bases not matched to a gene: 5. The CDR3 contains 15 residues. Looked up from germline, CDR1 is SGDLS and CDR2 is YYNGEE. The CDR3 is CASSAGLAGTHEQYF. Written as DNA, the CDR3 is TGTGCCAGCAGCGCGGGACTAGCGGGGACCCACGAGCAGTACTTC.

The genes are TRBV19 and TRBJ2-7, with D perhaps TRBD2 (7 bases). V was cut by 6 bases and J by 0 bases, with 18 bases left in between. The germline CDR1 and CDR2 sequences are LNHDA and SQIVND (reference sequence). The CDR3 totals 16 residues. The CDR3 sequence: CASRGGGSSDSYEQYF. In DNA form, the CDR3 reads TGTGCCAGTAGGGGAGGGGGGAGTTCGGACTCCTACGAGCAGTACTTC.

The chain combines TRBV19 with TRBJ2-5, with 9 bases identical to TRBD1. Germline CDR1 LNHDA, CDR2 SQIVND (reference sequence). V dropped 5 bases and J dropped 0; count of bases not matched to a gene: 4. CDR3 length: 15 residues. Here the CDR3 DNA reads TGTGCCAGTAGTGTGGGACAGGGCCACCAAGAGACCCAGTACTTC. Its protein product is CASSVGQGHQETQYF.

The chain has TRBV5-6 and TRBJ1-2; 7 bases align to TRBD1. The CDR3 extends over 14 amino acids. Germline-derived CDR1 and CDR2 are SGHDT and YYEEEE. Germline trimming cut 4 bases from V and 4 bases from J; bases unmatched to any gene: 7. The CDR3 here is CASSPGQPSYGYTF. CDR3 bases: TGTGCCAGCAGCCCGGGACAGCCGTCCTATGGCTACACCTTC.

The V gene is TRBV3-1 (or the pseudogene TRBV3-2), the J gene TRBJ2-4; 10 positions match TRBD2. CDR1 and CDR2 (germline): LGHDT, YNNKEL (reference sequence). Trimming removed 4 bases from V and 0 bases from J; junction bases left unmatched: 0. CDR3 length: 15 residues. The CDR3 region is CASSPSGRAKNIQYF. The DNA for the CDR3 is TGTGCCAGCAGCCCTAGCGGGAGAGCCAAAAACATTCAGTACTTC.

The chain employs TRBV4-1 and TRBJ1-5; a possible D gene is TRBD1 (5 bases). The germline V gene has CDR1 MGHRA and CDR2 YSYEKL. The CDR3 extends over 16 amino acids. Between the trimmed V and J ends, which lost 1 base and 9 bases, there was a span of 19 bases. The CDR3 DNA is TGCGCCAGCAGCCAAGTGGCAGGGTCAATGGAAGGGCCCCAGCATTTT. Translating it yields CASSQVAGSMEGPQHF.

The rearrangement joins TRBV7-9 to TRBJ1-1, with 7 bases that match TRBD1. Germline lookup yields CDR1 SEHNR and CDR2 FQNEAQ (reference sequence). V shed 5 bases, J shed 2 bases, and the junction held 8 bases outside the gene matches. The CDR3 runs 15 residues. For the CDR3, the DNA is TGTGCCAGCAGCCATAACAGGGGCCCCAACACTGAAGCTTTCTTT. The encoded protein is CASSHNRGPNTEAFF.

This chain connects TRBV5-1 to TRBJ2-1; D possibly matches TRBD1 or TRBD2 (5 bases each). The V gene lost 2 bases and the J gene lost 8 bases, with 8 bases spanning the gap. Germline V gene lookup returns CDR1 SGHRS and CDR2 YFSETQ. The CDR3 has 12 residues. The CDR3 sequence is CASSLRGDEQFF. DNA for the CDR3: TGCGCCAGCAGCTTACGAGGGGATGAGCAGTTCTTC.

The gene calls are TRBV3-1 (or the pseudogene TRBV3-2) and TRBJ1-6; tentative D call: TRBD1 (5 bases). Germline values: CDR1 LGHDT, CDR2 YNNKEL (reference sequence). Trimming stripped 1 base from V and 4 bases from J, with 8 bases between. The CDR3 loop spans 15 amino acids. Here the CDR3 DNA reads TGTGCCAGCAGCCAAGCCGGGGGTTATAATTCACCCCTCCACTTT. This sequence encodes CASSQAGGYNSPLHF.

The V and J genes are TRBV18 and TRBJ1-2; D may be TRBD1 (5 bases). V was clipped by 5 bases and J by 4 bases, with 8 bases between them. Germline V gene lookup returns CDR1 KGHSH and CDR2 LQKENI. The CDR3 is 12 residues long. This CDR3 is CASSADSYGYTF. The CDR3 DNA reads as TGTGCCAGCTCAGCCGACAGCTATGGCTACACCTTC.

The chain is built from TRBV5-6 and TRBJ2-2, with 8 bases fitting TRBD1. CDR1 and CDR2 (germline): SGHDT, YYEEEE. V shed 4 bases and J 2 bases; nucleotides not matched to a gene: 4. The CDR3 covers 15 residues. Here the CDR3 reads CASSRGQANTGELFF. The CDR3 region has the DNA TGTGCCAGCAGCCGGGGACAGGCAAACACCGGGGAGCTGTTTTTT.

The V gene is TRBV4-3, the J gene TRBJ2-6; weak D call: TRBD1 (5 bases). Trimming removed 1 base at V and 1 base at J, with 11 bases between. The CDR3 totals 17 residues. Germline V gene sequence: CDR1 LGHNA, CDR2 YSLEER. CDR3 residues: CASSQVRAGSGANVLTF. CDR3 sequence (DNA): TGCGCCAGCAGCCAAGTTAGGGCAGGGTCTGGGGCCAACGTCCTGACTTTC.

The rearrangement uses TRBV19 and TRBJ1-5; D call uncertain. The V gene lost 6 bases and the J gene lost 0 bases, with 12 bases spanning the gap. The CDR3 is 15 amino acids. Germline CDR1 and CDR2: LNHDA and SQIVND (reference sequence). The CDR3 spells CASSLYDPSNQPQHF. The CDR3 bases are TGTGCCAGTAGCCTATATGATCCTAGCAATCAGCCCCAGCATTTT. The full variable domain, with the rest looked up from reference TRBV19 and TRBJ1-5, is DGGITQSPKYLFRKEGQNVTLSCEQNLNHDAMYWYRQDPGQGLRLIYYSQIVNDFQKGDIAEGYSVSREKKESFPLTVTSAQKNPTAFYLCASSLYDPSNQPQHFGDGTRLSIL.

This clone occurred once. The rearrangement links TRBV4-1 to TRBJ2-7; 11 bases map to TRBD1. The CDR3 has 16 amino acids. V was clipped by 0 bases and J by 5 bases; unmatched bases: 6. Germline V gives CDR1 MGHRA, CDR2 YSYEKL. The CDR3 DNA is TGCGCCAGCAGCCAAGATGGAAGGACAGGGGGCAACGAGCAGTACTTC. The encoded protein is CASSQDGRTGGNEQYF.